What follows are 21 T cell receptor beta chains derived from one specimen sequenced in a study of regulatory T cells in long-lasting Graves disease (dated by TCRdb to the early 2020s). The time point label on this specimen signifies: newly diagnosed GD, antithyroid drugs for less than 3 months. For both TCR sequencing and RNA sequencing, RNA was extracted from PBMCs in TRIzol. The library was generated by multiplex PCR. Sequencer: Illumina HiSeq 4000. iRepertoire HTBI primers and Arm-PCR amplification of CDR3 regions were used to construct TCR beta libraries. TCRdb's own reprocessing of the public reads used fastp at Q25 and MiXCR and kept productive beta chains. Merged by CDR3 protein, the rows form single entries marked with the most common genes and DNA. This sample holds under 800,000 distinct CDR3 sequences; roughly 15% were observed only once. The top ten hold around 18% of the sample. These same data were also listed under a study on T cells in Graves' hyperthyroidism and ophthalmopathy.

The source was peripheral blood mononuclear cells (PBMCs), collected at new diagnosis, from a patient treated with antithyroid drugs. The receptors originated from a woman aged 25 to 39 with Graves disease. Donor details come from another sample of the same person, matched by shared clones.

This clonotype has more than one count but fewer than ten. The DNA for the CDR3 is TGTGCCAGCAGCTGGGCGGGGGCCTACGAGCAGTACTTC. As protein: CASSWAGAYEQYF. The chain carries TRBV7-9 and TRBJ2-7; 7 nucleotides line up with TRBD2. Germline CDR1 is SEHNR and CDR2 is FQNEAQ (reference sequence). The ends lost 4 bases at V and 2 bases at J; junction bases unmatched: 2. This CDR3 is 13 amino acids long.

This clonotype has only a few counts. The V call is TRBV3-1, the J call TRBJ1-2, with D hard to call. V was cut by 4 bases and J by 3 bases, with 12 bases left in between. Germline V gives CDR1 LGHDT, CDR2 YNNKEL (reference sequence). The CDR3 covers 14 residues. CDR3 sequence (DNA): TGTGCCAGCAGCCGTCGGACCATTCACTATGGCTACACCTTC. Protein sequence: CASSRRTIHYGYTF.

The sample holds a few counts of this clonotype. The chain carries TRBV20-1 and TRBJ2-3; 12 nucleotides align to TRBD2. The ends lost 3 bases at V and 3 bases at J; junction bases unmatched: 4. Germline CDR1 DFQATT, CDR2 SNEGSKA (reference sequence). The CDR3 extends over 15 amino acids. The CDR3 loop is CSASLGTSGTDTQYF. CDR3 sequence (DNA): TGCAGTGCTAGCCTAGGGACTAGCGGGACAGATACGCAGTATTTT.

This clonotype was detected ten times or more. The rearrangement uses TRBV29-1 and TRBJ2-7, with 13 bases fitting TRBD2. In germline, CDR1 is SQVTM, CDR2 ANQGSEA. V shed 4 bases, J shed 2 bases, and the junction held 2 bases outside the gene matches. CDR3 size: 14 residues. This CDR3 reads CSVGTSGSPYEQYF. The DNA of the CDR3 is TGCAGCGTTGGGACTAGCGGGAGTCCCTACGAGCAGTACTTC.

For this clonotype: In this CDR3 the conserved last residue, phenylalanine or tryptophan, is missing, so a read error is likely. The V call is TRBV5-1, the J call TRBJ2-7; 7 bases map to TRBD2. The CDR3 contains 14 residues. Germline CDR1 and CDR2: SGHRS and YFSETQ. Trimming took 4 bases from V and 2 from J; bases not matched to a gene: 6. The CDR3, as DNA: TGCGCCAGCAGCACCGGGACTAAGACCTACGAGCAGTACCTC. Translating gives CASSTGTKTYEQYL.

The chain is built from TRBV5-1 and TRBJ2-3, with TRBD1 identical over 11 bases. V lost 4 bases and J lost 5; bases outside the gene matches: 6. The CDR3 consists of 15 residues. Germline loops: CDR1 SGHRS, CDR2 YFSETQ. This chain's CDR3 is CASSPGTGGGDTQYF. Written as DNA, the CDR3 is TGCGCCAGCAGCCCAGGGACAGGGGGGGGAGATACGCAGTATTTT.

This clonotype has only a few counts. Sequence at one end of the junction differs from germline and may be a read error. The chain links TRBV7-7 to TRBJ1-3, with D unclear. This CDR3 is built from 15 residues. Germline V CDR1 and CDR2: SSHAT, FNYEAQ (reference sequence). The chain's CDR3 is CASSLMRGFGNTIYF. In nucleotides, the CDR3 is TGTGCTAGCAGCTTAATGCGCGGATTTGGAAACACCATATATTTT.

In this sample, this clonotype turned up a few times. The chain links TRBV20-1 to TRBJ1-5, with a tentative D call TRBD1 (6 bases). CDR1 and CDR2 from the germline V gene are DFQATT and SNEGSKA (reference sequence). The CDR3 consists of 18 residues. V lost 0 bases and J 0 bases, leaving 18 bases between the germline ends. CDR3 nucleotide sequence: TGCAGTGCTAGAGATCGGACCACCTCCAGGGGTAGCAATCAGCCCCAGCATTTT. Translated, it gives CSARDRTTSRGSNQPQHF.

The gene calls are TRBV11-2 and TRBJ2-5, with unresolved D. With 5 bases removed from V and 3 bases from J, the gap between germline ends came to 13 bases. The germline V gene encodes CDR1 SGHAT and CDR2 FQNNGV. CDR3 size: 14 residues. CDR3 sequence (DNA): TGTGCCAGCAGCGACGGACGGCAAAAAGAGACCCAGTACTTC. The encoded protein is CASSDGRQKETQYF. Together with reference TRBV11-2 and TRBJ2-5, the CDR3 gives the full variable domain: EAGVAQSPRYKIIEKRQSVAFWCNPISGHATLYWYQQILGQGPKLLIQFQNNGVVDDSQLPKDRFSAERLKGVDSTLKIQPAKLEDSAVYLCASSDGRQKETQYFGPGTRLLVL.

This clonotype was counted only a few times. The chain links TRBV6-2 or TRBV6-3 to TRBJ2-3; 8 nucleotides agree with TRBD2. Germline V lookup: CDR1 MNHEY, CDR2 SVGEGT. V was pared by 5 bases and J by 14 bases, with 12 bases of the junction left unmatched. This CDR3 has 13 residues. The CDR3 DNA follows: TGTGCCAGCAGTGAAGCGAGCGGGAGAAACCCGTATTTT. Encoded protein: CASSEASGRNPYF.

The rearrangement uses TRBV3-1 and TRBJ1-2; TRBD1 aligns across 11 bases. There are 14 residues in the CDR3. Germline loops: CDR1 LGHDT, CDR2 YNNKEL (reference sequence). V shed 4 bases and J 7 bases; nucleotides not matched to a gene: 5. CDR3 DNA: TGTGCCAGCAGCCCCCGGGACAGGGGGGGTGGCTACACCTTC. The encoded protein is CASSPRDRGGGYTF.

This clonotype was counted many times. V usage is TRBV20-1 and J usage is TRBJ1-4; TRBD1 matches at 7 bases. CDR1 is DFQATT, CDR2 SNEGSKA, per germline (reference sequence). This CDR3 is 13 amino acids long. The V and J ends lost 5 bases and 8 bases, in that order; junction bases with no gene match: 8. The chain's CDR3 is CSARGQSSEKLFF. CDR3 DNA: TGCAGTGCTCGGGGACAGTCTTCGGAAAAACTGTTTTTT.

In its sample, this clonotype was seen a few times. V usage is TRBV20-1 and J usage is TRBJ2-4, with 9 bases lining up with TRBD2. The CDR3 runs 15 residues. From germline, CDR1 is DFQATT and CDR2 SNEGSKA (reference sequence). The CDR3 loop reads CSSRREGRGKNIQYF. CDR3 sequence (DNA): TGCAGCTCCCGGCGGGAGGGCCGCGGCAAAAACATTCAGTACTTC.

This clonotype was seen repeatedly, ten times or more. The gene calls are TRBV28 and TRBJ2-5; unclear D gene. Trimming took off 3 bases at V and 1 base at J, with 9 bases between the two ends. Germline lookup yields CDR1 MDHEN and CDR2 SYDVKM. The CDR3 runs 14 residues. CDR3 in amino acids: CASSFERRQETQYF. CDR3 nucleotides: TGTGCCAGCAGTTTTGAAAGGCGCCAAGAGACCCAGTACTTC. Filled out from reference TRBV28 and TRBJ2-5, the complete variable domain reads DVKVTQSSRYLVKRTGEKVFLECVQDMDHENMFWYRQDPGLGLRLIYFSYDVKMKEKGDIPEGYSVSREKKERFSLILESASTNQTSMYLCASSFERRQETQYFGPGTRLLVL.

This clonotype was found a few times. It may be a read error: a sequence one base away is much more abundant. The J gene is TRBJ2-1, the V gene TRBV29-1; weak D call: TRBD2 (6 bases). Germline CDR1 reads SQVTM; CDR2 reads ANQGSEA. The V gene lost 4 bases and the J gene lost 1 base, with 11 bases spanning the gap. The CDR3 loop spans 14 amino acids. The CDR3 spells CSVVQGLSYNEQFF. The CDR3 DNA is TGCAGCGTTGTTCAGGGACTGTCCTACAATGAGCAGTTCTTC.

The CDR3 DNA reads TGCGCCAGCAGCTTGATTGCGGGAGGGATCCCCTACGAGCAGTACTTC. As protein: CASSLIAGGIPYEQYF. The V gene is TRBV5-1, the J gene TRBJ2-7; TRBD2 aligns across 9 bases. CDR3 length equals 16 residues. CDR1 is SGHRS and CDR2 is YFSETQ in the germline V gene. V trimming: 1 base; J trimming: 2 bases; junction bases outside the gene matches: 7. The variable domain in full, with the rest retrieved from reference TRBV5-1 and TRBJ2-7, is KAGVTQTPRYLIKTRGQQVTLSCSPISGHRSVSWYQQTPGQGLQFLFEYFSETQRNKGNFPGRFSGRQFSNSRSEMNVSTLELGDSALYLCASSLIAGGIPYEQYFGPGTRLTVT.

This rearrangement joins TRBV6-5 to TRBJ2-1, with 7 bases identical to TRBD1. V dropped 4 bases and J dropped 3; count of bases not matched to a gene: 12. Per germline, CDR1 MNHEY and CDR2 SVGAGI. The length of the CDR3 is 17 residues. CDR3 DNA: TGTGCCAGCAGTTCGTTGACCCTCAGGGGGTTCTACAATGAGCAGTTCTTC. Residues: CASSSLTLRGFYNEQFF.

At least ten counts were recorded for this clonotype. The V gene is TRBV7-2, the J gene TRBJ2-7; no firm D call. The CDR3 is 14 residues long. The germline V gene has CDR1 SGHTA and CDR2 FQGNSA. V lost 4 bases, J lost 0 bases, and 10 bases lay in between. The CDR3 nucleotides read TGTGCCAGCAGCTCGCAGGCCGACTCCTACGAGCAGTACTTC. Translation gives CASSSQADSYEQYF.

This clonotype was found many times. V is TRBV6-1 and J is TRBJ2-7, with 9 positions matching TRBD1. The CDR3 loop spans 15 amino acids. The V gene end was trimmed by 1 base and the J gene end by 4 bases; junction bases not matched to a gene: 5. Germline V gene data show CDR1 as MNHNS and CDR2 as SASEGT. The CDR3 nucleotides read TGTGCCAGCAGTGAAGGGCACAGGGGGCCGTACGAGCAGTACTTC. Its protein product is CASSEGHRGPYEQYF.

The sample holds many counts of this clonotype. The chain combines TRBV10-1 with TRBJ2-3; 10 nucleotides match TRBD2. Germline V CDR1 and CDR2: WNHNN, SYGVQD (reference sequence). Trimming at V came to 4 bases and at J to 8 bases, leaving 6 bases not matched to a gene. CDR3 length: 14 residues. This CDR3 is CASSAAGGRGTQYF. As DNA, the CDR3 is TGCGCCAGCAGTGCAGCGGGAGGGCGCGGTACGCAGTATTTT.

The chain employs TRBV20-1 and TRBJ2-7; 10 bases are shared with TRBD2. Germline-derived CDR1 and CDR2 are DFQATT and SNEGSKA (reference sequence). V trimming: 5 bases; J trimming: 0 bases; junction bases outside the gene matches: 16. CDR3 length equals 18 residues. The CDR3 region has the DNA TGCAGTGCTTCTCTGGGGAGCGGGAGGGGGTTTAGCTCCTACGAGCAGTACTTC. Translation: CSASLGSGRGFSSYEQYF.